This T cell receptor (beta chain) derives from a study of T cell responses to AZD1222 COVID-19 vaccine. Study observations and caveats: Females outnumbered males among donors, who were mostly white British; clonal diversity was possibly underestimated. Per reports, nearly half of all spike-specific TCRs target regions that are unmutated in variants.

On this clone itself: Antigen unknown.

From germline, CDR1 is MNHEY and CDR2 SMNVEV (reference sequence). The CDR3 totals 14 residues. The V segment lost 6 bases and the J segment 2 bases; nucleotides outside the gene matches: 1. The data were produced by immunoSEQ multiplex PCR, yet TCRdb's version contains in-frame clones alone and is incomplete. The sample comprises about 99,000 clones, approximately 90% of which are singletons, and about 8.3% rests with the top ten. The sequences come from peripheral blood, collected 28 days after the second AZD1222 dose. This rearrangement joins TRBV27 to TRBJ2-1, with 10 bases matching TRBD1. The receptor was derived from an adult who received the AZD1222 COVID-19 vaccine. The CDR3 DNA reads as TGTGCCAGCAGGACAGGGGGCCCCTACAATGAGCAGTTCTTC. Protein: CASRTGGPYNEQFF.